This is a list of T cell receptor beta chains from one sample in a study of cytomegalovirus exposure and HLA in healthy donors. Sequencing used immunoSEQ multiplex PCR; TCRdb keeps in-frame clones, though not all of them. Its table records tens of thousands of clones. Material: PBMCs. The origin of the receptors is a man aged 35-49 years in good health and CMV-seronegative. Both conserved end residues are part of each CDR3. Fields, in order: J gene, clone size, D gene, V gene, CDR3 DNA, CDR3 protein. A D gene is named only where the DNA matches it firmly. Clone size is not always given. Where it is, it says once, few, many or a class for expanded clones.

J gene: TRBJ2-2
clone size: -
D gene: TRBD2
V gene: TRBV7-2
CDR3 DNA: TGTGCCAGCAGCCTTACCCGAGCGGGAATGGTCGGGGAGCTGTTTTTT
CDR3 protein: CASSLTRAGMVGELFF

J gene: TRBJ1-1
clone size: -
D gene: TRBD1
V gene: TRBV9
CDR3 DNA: TGTGCCAGCAGCGTAAGCGGGACAGGTGAAGCTTTCTTT
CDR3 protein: CASSVSGTGEAFF

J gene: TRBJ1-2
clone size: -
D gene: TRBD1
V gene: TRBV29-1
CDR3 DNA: TGCAGCGTTGATTCTCCACCCGGGACAGGGGCGGGCTACACCTTC
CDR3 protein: CSVDSPPGTGAGYTF

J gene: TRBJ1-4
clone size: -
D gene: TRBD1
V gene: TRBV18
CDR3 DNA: TGTGCCAGCTCACGGGGACAGCTATCTGCAACTAATGAAAAACTGTTTTTT
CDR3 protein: CASSRGQLSATNEKLFF

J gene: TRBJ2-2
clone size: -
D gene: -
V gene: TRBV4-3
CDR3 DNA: TGCGCCAGCAGCCTAGCACCGGCGGGGTACACCGGGGAGCTGTTTTTT
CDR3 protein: CASSLAPAGYTGELFF

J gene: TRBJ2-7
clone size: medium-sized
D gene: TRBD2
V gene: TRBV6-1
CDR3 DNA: TGTGCCAGCAGTGAAGGGACTAGCGGGAGCTACGAGCAGTACTTC
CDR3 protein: CASSEGTSGSYEQYF

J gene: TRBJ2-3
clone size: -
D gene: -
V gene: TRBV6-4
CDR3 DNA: TGTGCCAGCAGTCGAGGGAAAGGAGATACGCAGTATTTT
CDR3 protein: CASSRGKGDTQYF

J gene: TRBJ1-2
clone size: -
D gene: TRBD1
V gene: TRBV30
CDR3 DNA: TGTGCCTGGAGTGCAGGGGGCCCAGGCTACACCTTC
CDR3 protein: CAWSAGGPGYTF

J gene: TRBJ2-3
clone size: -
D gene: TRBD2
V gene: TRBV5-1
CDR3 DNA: TGCGCCAGCAGCCCCCTCGCCCTAAGCGGGAGCGGCACAGATACGCAGTATTTT
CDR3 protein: CASSPLALSGSGTDTQYF

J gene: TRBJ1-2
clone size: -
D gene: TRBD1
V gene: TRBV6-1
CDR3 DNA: TGTGCCAGCTACGACAGGGCGGGTAACTATGGCTACACCTTC
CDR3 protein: CASYDRAGNYGYTF

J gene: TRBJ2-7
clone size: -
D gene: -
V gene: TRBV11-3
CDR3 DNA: TGTGCCAGCAGCTCAACCGGGGTTGCGGGCGAGCAGTACTTC
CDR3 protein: CASSSTGVAGEQYF

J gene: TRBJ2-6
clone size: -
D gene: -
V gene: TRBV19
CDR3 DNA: TGTGCCAGTAGATTGCAGGGGCTGCCCTACTCTGGGGCCAACGTCCTGACTTTC
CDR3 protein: CASRLQGLPYSGANVLTF

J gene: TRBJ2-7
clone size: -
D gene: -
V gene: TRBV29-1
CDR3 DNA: TGCAGCGTCGGTCAGGACTACGAGCAGTACTTC
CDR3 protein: CSVGQDYEQYF

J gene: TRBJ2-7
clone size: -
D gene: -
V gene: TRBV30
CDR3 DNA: TGTGCCTGGCAGACAGAAACCCTGTACGAGCAGTACTTC
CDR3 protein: CAWQTETLYEQYF

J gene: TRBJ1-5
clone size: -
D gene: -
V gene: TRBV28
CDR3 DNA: TGTGCCAGCAGGTTACAGGGTTACAGCAATCAGCCCCAGCATTTT
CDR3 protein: CASRLQGYSNQPQHF

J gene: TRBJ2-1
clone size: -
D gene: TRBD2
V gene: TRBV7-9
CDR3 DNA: TGTGCCAGCAGCCGGACTAGCGGGGGAGACTACAATGAGCAGTTCTTC
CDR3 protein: CASSRTSGGDYNEQFF

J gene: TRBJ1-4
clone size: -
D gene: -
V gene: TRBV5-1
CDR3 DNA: TGCGCCAGCACCCGGGGAGGGGGAGATGAAAAACTGTTTTTT
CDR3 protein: CASTRGGGDEKLFF

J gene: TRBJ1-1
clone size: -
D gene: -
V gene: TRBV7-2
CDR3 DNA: TGTGCCAGCAGCTTCAACAGGAACACTGAAGCTTTCTTT
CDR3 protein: CASSFNRNTEAFF

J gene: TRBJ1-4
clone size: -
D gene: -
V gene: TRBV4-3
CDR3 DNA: TGCGCCAGCAGCCAGGGCGCTCCTGGGGAAAAACTGTTTTTT
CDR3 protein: CASSQGAPGEKLFF

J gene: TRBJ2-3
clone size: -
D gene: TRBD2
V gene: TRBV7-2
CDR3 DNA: TGTGCCAGCAGCTTAGTCGGGACTAGCGGTACAGATACGCAGTATTTT
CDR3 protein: CASSLVGTSGTDTQYF

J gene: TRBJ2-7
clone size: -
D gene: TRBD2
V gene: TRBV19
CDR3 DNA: TGTGCCAGTAGTCTTTGGCTAGCGGGAGACAGCGAGCAGTACTTC
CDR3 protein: CASSLWLAGDSEQYF

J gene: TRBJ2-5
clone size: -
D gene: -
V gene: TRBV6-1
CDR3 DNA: TGTGCCAGCAGTGAAGTGAGGGCCCGGACTGTACAAGAGACCCAGTACTTC
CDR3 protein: CASSEVRARTVQETQYF

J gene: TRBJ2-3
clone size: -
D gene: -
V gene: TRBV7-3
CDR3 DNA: TGTGCCAGCAGCTTAATGGCCGACTACACAGATACGCAGTATTTT
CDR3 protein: CASSLMADYTDTQYF

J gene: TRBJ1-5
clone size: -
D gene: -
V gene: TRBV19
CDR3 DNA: TGTGCCAGTAGTATCGGGGGACCCAGTCAGCCCCAGCATTTT
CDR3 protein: CASSIGGPSQPQHF

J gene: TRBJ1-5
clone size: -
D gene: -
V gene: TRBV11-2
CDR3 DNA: TGTGCCAGCAGCTTAGGCACGGGGGGATCAGGGTCGGATCAGCCCCAGCATTTT
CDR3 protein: CASSLGTGGSGSDQPQHF

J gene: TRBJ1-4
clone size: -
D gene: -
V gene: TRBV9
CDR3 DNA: TGTGCCAGCAGCCCACTGGGACATCCGCCTAATGAAAAACTGTTTTTT
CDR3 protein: CASSPLGHPPNEKLFF

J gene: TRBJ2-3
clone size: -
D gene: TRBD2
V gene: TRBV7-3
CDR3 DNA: TGTGCCAGCAGCTTAGGGACTAGCGGGGATACGCAGTATTTT
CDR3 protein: CASSLGTSGDTQYF

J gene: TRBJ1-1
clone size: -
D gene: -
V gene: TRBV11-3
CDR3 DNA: TGTGCCAGCAGCTTAGGACCGAGGGACACTGAAGCTTTCTTT
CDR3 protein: CASSLGPRDTEAFF

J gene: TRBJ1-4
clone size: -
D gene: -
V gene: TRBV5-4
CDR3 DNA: TGTGCCAGCAGCTCCGGGGGAATGGATGAAAAACTGTTTTTT
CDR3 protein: CASSSGGMDEKLFF

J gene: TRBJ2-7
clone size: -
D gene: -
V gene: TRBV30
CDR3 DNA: TGTGCCTGGATTGTGGGGGGCGGGAGACGCGGCGAGCAGTACTTC
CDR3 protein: CAWIVGGGRRGEQYF

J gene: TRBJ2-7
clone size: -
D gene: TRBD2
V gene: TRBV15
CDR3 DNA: TGTGCCACCAGCAGTGGAGTAGCGGGAGCCTACGAGCAGTACTTC
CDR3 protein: CATSSGVAGAYEQYF

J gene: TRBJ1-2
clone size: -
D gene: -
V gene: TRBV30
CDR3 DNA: TGTGCCTGCCCTAGGAAGTCCGGGGTACCGGATGGCTACACCTTC
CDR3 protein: CACPRKSGVPDGYTF

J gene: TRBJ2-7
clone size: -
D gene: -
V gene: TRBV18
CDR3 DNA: TGTGCCAGCTCACCCCCCGCAGGGGCGGCCTACGAGCAGTACTTC
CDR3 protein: CASSPPAGAAYEQYF

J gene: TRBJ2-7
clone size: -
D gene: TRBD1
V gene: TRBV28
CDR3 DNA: TGTGCCAGCAGCATGACAGGGATGGGCTACGAGCAGTACTTC
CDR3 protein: CASSMTGMGYEQYF

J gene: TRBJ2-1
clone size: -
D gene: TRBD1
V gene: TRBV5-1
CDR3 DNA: TGCGCCAGCAGCCTGGACAGGGTTTACAATGAGCAGTTCTTC
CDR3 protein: CASSLDRVYNEQFF

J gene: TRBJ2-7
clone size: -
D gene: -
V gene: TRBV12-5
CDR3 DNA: TGTGCTAGTGGTTTGGGTTTGGGGCCCTACGAGCAGTACTTC
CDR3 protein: CASGLGLGPYEQYF

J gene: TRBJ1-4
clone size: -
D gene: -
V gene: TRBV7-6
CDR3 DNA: TGTGCCAGCAGCTCCCAACCCCGTGAGAATGAAAAACTGTTTTTT
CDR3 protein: CASSSQPRENEKLFF

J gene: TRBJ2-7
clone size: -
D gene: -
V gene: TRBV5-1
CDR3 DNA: TGCGCCAGCAGCCCCCCGGGTATCGGGGGTGGTGGCCGCGAGCAGTACTTC
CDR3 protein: CASSPPGIGGGGREQYF

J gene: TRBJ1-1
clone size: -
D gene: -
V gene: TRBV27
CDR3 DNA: TGTGCCAGCAGTTCCCAGGTTGAAGGGAACACTGAAGCTTTCTTT
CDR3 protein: CASSSQVEGNTEAFF

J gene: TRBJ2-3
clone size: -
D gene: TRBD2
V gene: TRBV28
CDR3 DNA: TGTGCCAGCAGCCTTAGCGGGAGTGTAAGCACAGATACGCAGTATTTT
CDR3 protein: CASSLSGSVSTDTQYF

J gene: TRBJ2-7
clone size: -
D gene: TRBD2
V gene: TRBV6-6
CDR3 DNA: TGTGCCAGCACTAGCGGGAGGCATCTCAGCTCCTACGAGCAGTACTTC
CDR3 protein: CASTSGRHLSSYEQYF

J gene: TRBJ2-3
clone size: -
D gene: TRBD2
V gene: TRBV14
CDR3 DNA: TGTGCCAGCAGCCAAGATCGGGCTAGCGGGGGGTTTGGAGCAGATACGCAGTATTTT
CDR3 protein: CASSQDRASGGFGADTQYF

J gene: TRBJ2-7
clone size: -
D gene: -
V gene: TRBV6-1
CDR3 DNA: TGTGCCAGCAGCCTAACAGGGTCGCCCATCGAGCAGTACTTC
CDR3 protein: CASSLTGSPIEQYF

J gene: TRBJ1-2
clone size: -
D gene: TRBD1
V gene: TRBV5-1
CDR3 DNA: TGCGCCAGCAGCTTCACAGGGGGCAATGGCTACACCTTC
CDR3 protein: CASSFTGGNGYTF

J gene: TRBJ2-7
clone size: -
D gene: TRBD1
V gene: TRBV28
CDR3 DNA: TGTGCCAGCGGAAAACCGGGACAGCACTACGAGCAGTACTTC
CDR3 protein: CASGKPGQHYEQYF

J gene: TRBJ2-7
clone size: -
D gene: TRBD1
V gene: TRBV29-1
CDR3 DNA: TGCAGCGTCCTTGGGACAGCCGGCGAGCAGTACTTC
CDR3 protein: CSVLGTAGEQYF

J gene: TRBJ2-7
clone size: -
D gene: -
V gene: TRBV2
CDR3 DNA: TGTGCCAGCAGTGGTCAGGGGGGCGGAGAGCAGTACTTC
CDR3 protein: CASSGQGGGEQYF

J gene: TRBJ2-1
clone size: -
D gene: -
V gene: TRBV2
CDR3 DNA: TGTGCCAGCAGTGAGCAAGACGGGAGCTACAATGAGCAGTTCTTC
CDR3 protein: CASSEQDGSYNEQFF

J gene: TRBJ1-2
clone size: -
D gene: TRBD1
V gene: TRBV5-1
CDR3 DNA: TGCGCCAGCGCCTGGACAGGCCCGATGTCGGGCTACACCTTC
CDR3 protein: CASAWTGPMSGYTF

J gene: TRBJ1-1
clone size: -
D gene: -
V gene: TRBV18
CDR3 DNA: TGTGCCAGCTCACCACCCTACAACCGGGACACTGAAGCTTTCTTT
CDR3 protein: CASSPPYNRDTEAFF